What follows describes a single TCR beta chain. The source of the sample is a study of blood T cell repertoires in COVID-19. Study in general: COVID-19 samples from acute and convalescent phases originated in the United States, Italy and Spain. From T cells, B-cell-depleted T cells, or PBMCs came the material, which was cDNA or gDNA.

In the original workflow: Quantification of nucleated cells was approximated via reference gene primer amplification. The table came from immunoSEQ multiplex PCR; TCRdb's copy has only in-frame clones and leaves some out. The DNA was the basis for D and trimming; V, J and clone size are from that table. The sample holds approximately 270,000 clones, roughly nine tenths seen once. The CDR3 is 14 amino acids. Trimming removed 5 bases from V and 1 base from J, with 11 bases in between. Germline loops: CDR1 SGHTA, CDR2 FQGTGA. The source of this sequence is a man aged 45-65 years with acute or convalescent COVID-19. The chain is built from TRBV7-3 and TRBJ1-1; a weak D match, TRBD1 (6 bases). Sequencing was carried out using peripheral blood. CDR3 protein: CASSRGHQNTEAFF. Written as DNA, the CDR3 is TGTGCCAGCAGCCGGGGACACCAGAACACTGAAGCTTTCTTT. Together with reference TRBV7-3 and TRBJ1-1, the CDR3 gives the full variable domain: GAGVSQTPSNKVTEKGKYVELRCDPISGHTALYWYRQSLGQGPEFLIYFQGTGAADDSGLPNDRFFAVRPEGSVSTLKIQRTERGDSAVYLCASSRGHQNTEAFFGQGTRLTVV.